The 32 T cell receptor beta chains below were found in one sample sequenced in a study of naive and memory T cell subsets. Both TRBC1 and TRBC2 were covered by a beta constant-region primer of two equimolar oligonucleotides. TCRdb ran MiXCR on the UMI-ligation and nested PCR reads and lists one entry per CDR3 protein. Here the sample spans 140,000 to 150,000 distinct CDR3 sequences, about a sixth being singletons. Sample: naive CD4+ T cells from blood. These receptors came from a human donor in good health.

This clonotype was detected only a few times. The rearrangement links TRBV9 to TRBJ1-4; 8 nucleotides line up with TRBD1. The germline V gene encodes CDR1 SGDLS and CDR2 YYNGEE. The CDR3 is made up of 21 amino acids. J lost 0 bases, V lost 0 bases, and 16 bases had no gene match. The CDR3 DNA follows: TGTGCCAGCAGCGTAGCCACGACTAGGACAGGGAAAGATCCAACTAATGAAAAACTGTTTTTT. Its translation is CASSVATTRTGKDPTNEKLFF.

V and J are TRBV7-2 and TRBJ2-7; D is possibly TRBD1 (5 bases). V gave up 3 bases and J gave up 6 bases, with 15 bases separating them. Looked up from germline, CDR1 is SGHTA and CDR2 is FQGNSA. CDR3 size: 14 residues. The CDR3 region has the DNA TGTGCCAGCAGCTTCCTTGCAGGGTTGGGCGAGCAGTACTTC. Its protein is CASSFLAGLGEQYF. Filled out from reference TRBV7-2 and TRBJ2-7, the complete variable domain reads GAGVSQSPSNKVTEKGKDVELRCDPISGHTALYWYRQSLGQGLEFLIYFQGNSAPDKSGLPSDRFSAERTGGSVSTLTIQRTQQEDSAVYLCASSFLAGLGEQYFGPGTRLTVT.

This sequence joins TRBV14 and TRBJ2-4; 8 nucleotides match TRBD1. The CDR3 has 16 amino acids. The junction had 5 bases not matched to a gene; V was cut back by 4 bases and J by 0 bases. Germline V gene lookup returns CDR1 SGHDN and CDR2 FVKESK. This chain's CDR3 is CASSPRQGTAKNIQYF. DNA for the CDR3: TGTGCCAGCAGCCCTCGACAGGGGACAGCCAAAAACATTCAGTACTTC.

In this sample, this clonotype turned up a few times. The chain has TRBV18 and TRBJ2-7, with D perhaps TRBD2 (5 bases). V dropped 3 bases and J dropped 5 bases, with 14 bases sitting between them. The V gene's germline CDR1 is KGHSH and CDR2 LQKENI. The CDR3 sequence is 14 residues long. The CDR3 region is CASSPRESPHEQYF. The CDR3 DNA is TGTGCCAGCTCACCCCGGGAAAGCCCCCACGAGCAGTACTTC. The complete variable domain, with remaining parts taken from reference TRBV18 and TRBJ2-7, reads NAGVMQNPRHLVRRRGQEARLRCSPMKGHSHVYWYRQLPEEGLKFMVYLQKENIIDESGMPKERFSAEFPKEGPSILRIQQVVRGDSAAYFCASSPRESPHEQYFGPGTRLTVT.

The chain uses TRBV29-1 and TRBJ2-7; maybe TRBD1 (6 bases). The CDR3 sequence is 11 residues long. The germline V gene has CDR1 SQVTM and CDR2 ANQGSEA. V was shortened by 6 bases and J by 2 bases, with 8 bases between the two germline ends. The CDR3: CSVRTAYEQYF. The CDR3 DNA reads TGCAGCGTAAGGACAGCCTACGAGCAGTACTTC.

This clonotype turned up a few times. The DNA of the CDR3 is TGTGCCAGCAGTTACAGGGTGGGACAGAGGAACACAGATACGCAGTATTTT. Its translation is CASSYRVGQRNTDTQYF. The chain uses TRBV6-2 or TRBV6-3 and TRBJ2-3, with 7 bases identical to TRBD1. This CDR3 is 17 amino acids long. Germline-derived CDR1 and CDR2 are MNHEY and SVGEGT. The trim removed 2 bases at V and 2 bases at J, leaving 10 bases unmatched.

This sequence joins TRBV5-1 and TRBJ2-1; D might be TRBD1 or TRBD2, each matching 5 bases. Trimming took 3 bases from V and 0 from J, leaving 13 bases between them. CDR3 length: 16 amino acids. Germline V gene data show CDR1 as SGHRS and CDR2 as YFSETQ. The CDR3 region is CASSSARGSSYNEQFF. In DNA, the CDR3 is TGCGCCAGCAGCTCAGCGAGGGGAAGCTCCTACAATGAGCAGTTCTTC.

This clonotype turned up a few times. The V and J genes are TRBV7-3 and TRBJ2-3; tentative D call: TRBD2 (6 bases). CDR1 is SGHTA and CDR2 is FQGTGA in the germline V gene. The CDR3 runs to 13 residues. The germline V and J ends were trimmed by 3 bases and 8 bases, with 12 bases remaining between them. CDR3 in amino acids: CASSFQQEGTQYF. In nucleotides, the CDR3 is TGTGCCAGCAGCTTCCAACAGGAGGGTACGCAGTATTTT.

V gene TRBV12-3 or TRBV12-4 combines with J gene TRBJ2-2; TRBD2 matches at 11 bases. The CDR3 sequence is 16 residues long. After removal of 7 bases from V and 0 bases from J, the junction contained 4 bases not matched to a gene. The CDR3 spells CASNPTSGTNTGELFF. The CDR3 DNA sequence: TGTGCCAGCAATCCGACTAGCGGGACGAACACCGGGGAGCTGTTTTTT.

This clonotype was seen more than once but under ten times. The genes are TRBV5-6 and TRBJ1-2, with a possible D match to TRBD1 (6 bases). The CDR3 has 15 amino acids. CDR1 is SGHDT and CDR2 is YYEEEE in the germline V gene. Between the trimmed V and J ends, which lost 0 bases and 4 bases, there was a span of 13 bases. The CDR3 nucleotides are TGTGCCAGCAGCTTGGGCGGTACAGGGAGCTATGGCTACACCTTC. Translating it yields CASSLGGTGSYGYTF. Full variable domain (rest looked up from reference TRBV5-6 and TRBJ1-2): DAGVTQSPTHLIKTRGQQVTLRCSPKSGHDTVSWYQQALGQGPQFIFQYYEEEERQRGNFPDRFSGHQFPNYSSELNVNALLLGDSALYLCASSLGGTGSYGYTFGSGTRLTVV.

V and J are TRBV19 and TRBJ1-5; 8 bases line up with TRBD1. J gave up 3 bases and V 4 bases, and 5 bases lay outside the gene matches. CDR3 size: 15 residues. CDR1 LNHDA and CDR2 SQIVND come from the germline V gene (reference sequence). CDR3 protein: CASSTGQGPNQPQHF. Written as DNA, the CDR3 is TGTGCCAGTAGTACAGGACAGGGCCCCAATCAGCCCCAGCATTTT.

This chain's CDR3 is CASSQVWTASWGANVLTF. DNA of the CDR3: TGTGCCAGCAGCCAAGTATGGACAGCGTCGTGGGGGGCCAACGTCCTGACTTTC. The chain carries TRBV3-1 and TRBJ2-6, with TRBD1 as a possible D gene (6 bases). V lost 1 base, J lost 4 bases, and 17 bases lay in between. This CDR3 is 18 amino acids long. Germline V lookup: CDR1 LGHDT, CDR2 YNNKEL (reference sequence).

The genes are TRBV5-4 and TRBJ2-3; D ambiguous. This CDR3 is 15 amino acids long. Germline loops: CDR1 SGHNT, CDR2 YYREEE (reference sequence). V dropped 0 bases and J dropped 2 bases, with 10 bases sitting between them. CDR3 region: CASSLDTRHTDTQYF. CDR3 coding DNA: TGTGCCAGCAGCTTGGACACCAGGCACACAGATACGCAGTATTTT.

Only a few counts were recorded for this clonotype. The V and J genes are TRBV20-1 and TRBJ1-2; possibly TRBD1 for D (6 bases). The CDR3 covers 14 residues. Per germline, CDR1 DFQATT and CDR2 SNEGSKA (reference sequence). Trimming pared 2 bases from V and 1 base from J, leaving 11 bases between. The chain's CDR3 is CSARSGADNYGYTF. The CDR3 DNA is TGCAGTGCTAGATCAGGGGCTGATAACTATGGCTACACCTTC.

The chain recombines TRBV2 with TRBJ2-1; D is uncertain. Germline lookup yields CDR1 SNHLY and CDR2 FYNNEI. The CDR3 covers 11 residues. The germline V and J ends were trimmed by 7 bases and 5 bases, with 6 bases remaining between them. CDR3 sequence (DNA): TGTGCCAGCACGCTGGACAATGAGCAGTTCTTC. Protein: CASTLDNEQFF. The whole variable domain, filled in from reference TRBV2 and TRBJ2-1, reads EPEVTQTPSHQVTQMGQEVILRCVPISNHLYFYWYRQILGQKVEFLVSFYNNEISEKSEIFDDQFSVERPDGSNFTLKIRSTKLEDSAMYFCASTLDNEQFFGPGTRLTVL.

In its sample, this clonotype was seen a few times. The chain joins TRBV6-5 to TRBJ2-7; a possible D gene is TRBD2 (6 bases). The CDR3 has 14 residues. Germline V CDR1 and CDR2: MNHEY, SVGAGI. Trimming pared 6 bases from V and 6 bases from J, leaving 18 bases between. The CDR3 nucleotides read TGTGCCAGCAGCCCCACAAGGACTATATCCGAGCAGTACTTC. This codes for CASSPTRTISEQYF.

This clonotype was recorded a few times. V usage is TRBV20-1 and J usage is TRBJ2-7, with no clear D. This CDR3 has 13 amino acids. The germline V gene encodes CDR1 DFQATT and CDR2 SNEGSKA (reference sequence). V shed 3 bases and J shed 0 bases, with 9 bases lying between them. The CDR3: CSASRLLSYEQYF. The CDR3 DNA reads TGCAGTGCTAGTCGGCTGCTCTCCTACGAGCAGTACTTC.

This clonotype was observed a few times. The chain employs TRBV7-8 and TRBJ1-2, with 7 bases matching TRBD1. V was pared by 0 bases and J by 2 bases, with 0 bases of the junction left unmatched. In germline, CDR1 is SGHVS, CDR2 FQNEAQ. The CDR3 covers 14 residues. The CDR3 DNA follows: TGTGCCAGCAGCTTAGCGGGACAGAACTATGGCTACACCTTC. Its protein is CASSLAGQNYGYTF.

CDR3: CASSQGEGDHQPQHF. The CDR3 DNA is TGTGCCAGCAGCCAAGGGGAAGGGGACCATCAGCCCCAGCATTTT. This chain links TRBV4-2 with TRBJ1-5; weak D call: TRBD1 (5 bases). Trimming shortened V by 1 base and J by 5 bases, and 12 bases separated the two germline ends. The germline gives CDR1 LGHNA, CDR2 YNFKEQ. This CDR3 region has 15 residues.

This chain links TRBV6-2 or TRBV6-3 with TRBJ2-7; 13 bases line up with TRBD2. The CDR3 is 15 amino acids. Germline trimming cut 2 bases from V and 2 bases from J; bases unmatched to any gene: 0. Germline assignment: CDR1 MNHEY and CDR2 SVGEGT. For the CDR3, the DNA is TGTGCCAGCAGTTACGGACTAGCGGGAGCCTACGAGCAGTACTTC. Translating gives CASSYGLAGAYEQYF.

DNA for the CDR3: TGTGCCAGCACTATTACAGGGGGCCTCGGCGGCGAGCAGTACTTC. As protein: CASTITGGLGGEQYF. The chain combines TRBV28 with TRBJ2-7; 9 bases match TRBD1. Trimming removed 7 bases from V and 6 bases from J; junction bases left unmatched: 13. Germline-derived CDR1 and CDR2 are MDHEN and SYDVKM. The CDR3 is 15 residues long.

This clonotype was found many times. The V gene is TRBV20-1, the J gene TRBJ2-1; TRBD1 is a possible D gene (6 bases). Trimming shortened V by 6 bases and J by 6 bases, and 12 bases separated the two germline ends. CDR3 length equals 12 residues. Germline CDR1 DFQATT, CDR2 SNEGSKA (reference sequence). The CDR3 here is CSAGPQGNEQFF. The CDR3, as DNA: TGCAGTGCGGGCCCACAGGGCAATGAGCAGTTCTTC.

The chain employs TRBV12-5 and TRBJ1-2; a weak D match, TRBD1 (5 bases). CDR1 is LGHNT and CDR2 is FRNRAP in the germline V gene. The length of the CDR3 is 13 residues. The germline V and J ends were trimmed by 1 base and 4 bases, with 7 bases remaining between them. CDR3 amino acids: CASGLGQGYGYTF. The CDR3 DNA sequence: TGTGCTAGTGGTTTGGGGCAGGGCTATGGCTACACCTTC.

V gene TRBV7-9 combines with J gene TRBJ2-3; 14 nucleotides line up with TRBD2. The J segment lost 3 bases and the V segment lost 5 bases, leaving 16 bases of the junction unmatched. The CDR3 covers 20 residues. Germline V gene data show CDR1 as SEHNR and CDR2 as FQNEAQ (reference sequence). The CDR3 DNA sequence: TGTGCCAGCAGCCTTACGGCGGGGACTAGCGGGAGTGGTTGGACAGATACGCAGTATTTT. Its translation is CASSLTAGTSGSGWTDTQYF. The full variable domain, completed using reference TRBV7-9 and TRBJ2-3, is DTGVSQNPRHKITKRGQNVTFRCDPISEHNRLYWYRQTLGQGPEFLTYFQNEAQLEKSRLLSDRFSAERPKGSFSTLEIQRTEQGDSAMYLCASSLTAGTSGSGWTDTQYFGPGTRLTVL.

This clonotype was recorded a few times. This chain connects TRBV6-2 or TRBV6-3 to TRBJ2-2; 9 bases are shared with TRBD2. This CDR3 comprises 18 residues. V was pared by 0 bases and J by 4 bases, with 9 bases of the junction left unmatched. Germline values: CDR1 MNHEY, CDR2 SVGEGT. Here the CDR3 reads CASSYSGASGVFTGELFF. The DNA of the CDR3 is TGTGCCAGCAGTTACTCTGGTGCTAGCGGGGTGTTCACCGGGGAGCTGTTTTTT.

CDR3 sequence (DNA): TGTGCCAGCAGCCAAGACCCGGACAGGGCTGCCTACGAGCAGTACTTC. This encodes CASSQDPDRAAYEQYF. V is TRBV4-2 and J is TRBJ2-7; 8 bases agree with TRBD1. The CDR3 runs 16 residues. V shed 0 bases and J 2 bases; nucleotides not matched to a gene: 6. CDR1 LGHNA and CDR2 YNFKEQ come from the germline V gene.

This clonotype was detected a few times. V and J are TRBV5-7 and TRBJ1-4, with D possibly matching TRBD1 (5 bases). TRBV5-7 is flagged as an ORF with uncertain function. The CDR3 runs 16 residues. V lost 7 bases to trimming and J lost 6 bases, with 22 bases between them. The CDR3 here is CASRGRGSVGYEKLFF. The CDR3 nucleotides are TGTGCCAGCCGCGGACGGGGGTCGGTCGGTTATGAAAAACTGTTTTTT.

This clonotype came up a few times. The genes are TRBV7-9 and TRBJ2-1; 7 positions match TRBD2. The ends lost 5 bases at V and 4 bases at J; junction bases unmatched: 8. The CDR3 runs 15 residues. Germline CDR1 is SEHNR and CDR2 is FQNEAQ (reference sequence). The CDR3 coding sequence is TGTGCCAGCAGCCCAACGGGACTATTATACAATGAGCAGTTCTTC. Translating gives CASSPTGLLYNEQFF.

The chain has TRBV6-5 and TRBJ2-2; perhaps TRBD2 as D (6 bases). This CDR3 has 11 residues. V was cut by 8 bases and J by 7 bases, with 8 bases left in between. CDR1 and CDR2 from the germline V gene are MNHEY and SVGAGI. CDR3 region: CASWRGGELFF. The DNA of the CDR3 is TGTGCCAGCTGGAGGGGCGGGGAGCTGTTTTTT.

The genes are TRBV29-1 and TRBJ2-1; possibly TRBD1 for D (5 bases). Germline assignment: CDR1 SQVTM and CDR2 ANQGSEA. The V end was cut by 4 bases, the J end by 0 bases, with 13 bases between. This CDR3 contains 15 residues. The CDR3 here is CSVATGRHSYNEQFF. The CDR3, as DNA: TGCAGCGTTGCCACAGGCCGGCACTCCTACAATGAGCAGTTCTTC.

The CDR3, as DNA: TGTGCCAGCAGCGTCCAAGGACAGGGGGCGCCCGGGGAGCTGTTTTTT. Encoded protein: CASSVQGQGAPGELFF. The chain uses TRBV6-1 and TRBJ2-2; 11 bases agree with TRBD1. The CDR3 extends over 16 amino acids. V was pared by 6 bases and J by 6 bases, with 9 bases of the junction left unmatched. In germline, CDR1 is MNHNS, CDR2 SASEGT.

The rearrangement uses TRBV29-1 and TRBJ2-2; TRBD1 is a possible D gene (6 bases). Deletions cut 2 bases from V and 4 bases from J, with 11 bases between. Germline CDR1 SQVTM, CDR2 ANQGSEA. The CDR3 spans 14 residues. This chain's CDR3 is CSVEHQGTTGELFF. CDR3 DNA: TGCAGCGTTGAACATCAGGGGACCACCGGGGAGCTGTTTTTT.